Following are 25 T cell receptor beta chains from one sample sequenced in a study of T cells in Graves' hyperthyroidism and ophthalmopathy. The TCR beta CDR3 regions underwent amplification using RNA transcripts as the source. A set of HTBI primers served as the primers for a first-round RT-PCR of the TCR CDR3. TCRdb fed the multiplex PCR reads into MiXCR, producing one record per CDR3 protein. The repertoire holds about 360,000 distinct CDR3 sequences, with about 13% as singletons. Material: blood. These receptors were taken from a young woman with Graves' hyperthyroidism.

There are a few counts of this clonotype. The chain has TRBV5-4 and TRBJ2-3; 7 bases agree with TRBD2. This CDR3 is built from 17 residues. J was trimmed by 5 bases and V by 4 bases; bases with no gene match: 16. CDR1 is SGHNT, CDR2 YYREEE, per germline (reference sequence). CDR3 bases: TGTGCCAGCAGCAAGAGCGGGGCTCCTCTAAGGGGAGATACGCAGTATTTT. Translating it yields CASSKSGAPLRGDTQYF.

This clonotype was seen only a few times. The chain is built from TRBV19 and TRBJ2-1, with D uncertain. The CDR3 extends over 12 amino acids. Trimming cost V 1 base and J 13 bases, with 11 bases left between them. In germline, CDR1 is LNHDA, CDR2 SQIVND (reference sequence). CDR3 in DNA: TGTGCCAGTAGTATAGGGGTACATCACCAGTTCTTC. Protein: CASSIGVHHQFF.

This clonotype was found many times. The V call is TRBV4-1, the J call TRBJ1-1; a possible D gene is TRBD1 (5 bases). The germline CDR1 and CDR2 sequences are MGHRA and YSYEKL. Trimming cost V 1 base and J 3 bases, with 9 bases left between them. The length of the CDR3 is 14 residues. The CDR3 sequence: CASSQVRGDTEAFF. DNA of the CDR3: TGCGCCAGCAGCCAAGTCCGGGGGGACACTGAAGCTTTCTTT.

As to this clonotype: This may come from a read error, since a much larger clone is one base off. The gene calls are TRBV30 and TRBJ1-4, with D maybe TRBD1 (5 bases). Germline V gene data show CDR1 as GTSNPN and CDR2 as SVGIG (reference sequence). Trimming removed 0 bases at V and 8 bases at J, with 13 bases between. The CDR3 length is 14 residues. The CDR3 sequence is CAWSVQASREKLFF. The CDR3 DNA reads TGTGCCTGGAGTGTACAGGCAAGCCGAGAAAAACTGTTTTTT. The full variable domain, its missing parts supplied by reference TRBV30 and TRBJ1-4, is SQTIHQWPATLVQPVGSPLSLECTVEGTSNPNLYWYRQAAGRGLQLLFYSVGIGQISSEVPQNLSASRPQDRQFILSSKKLLLSDSGFYLCAWSVQASREKLFFGSGTQLSVL.

In its sample, this clonotype was seen a few times. The rearrangement links TRBV6-1 to TRBJ1-5; the D is unclear. Trimming shortened V by 1 base and J by 1 base, and 8 bases separated the two germline ends. CDR3 size: 15 residues. Per the germline V gene, CDR1 is MNHNS and CDR2 is SASEGT. CDR3: CASSEGPSSNQPQHF. Written as DNA, the CDR3 is TGTGCCAGCAGTGAAGGGCCTTCCAGCAATCAGCCCCAGCATTTT.

The chain employs TRBV5-6 and TRBJ1-1; D not resolved. Germline values: CDR1 SGHDT, CDR2 YYEEEE. The length of the CDR3 is 14 residues. Trimming removed 1 base at V and 0 bases at J, with 7 bases between. The CDR3 is CASSLISLNTEAFF. DNA for the CDR3: TGTGCCAGCAGCTTGATCAGTCTGAACACTGAAGCTTTCTTT.

This chain connects TRBV6-1 to TRBJ1-5; D is ambiguous. Trimming took off 7 bases at V and 5 bases at J, with 9 bases between the two ends. This CDR3 contains 12 residues. CDR1 and CDR2 (germline): MNHNS, SASEGT. CDR3 in amino acids: CASTKGHQPQHF. The CDR3 bases are TGTGCCAGCACCAAGGGTCATCAGCCCCAGCATTTT.

Regarding this clonotype: This may arise from a read error, as a much more abundant clone is one base away. The chain combines TRBV7-3 with TRBJ2-7, with D maybe TRBD2 (6 bases). The CDR3 runs 16 residues. Trimming stripped 6 bases from V and 4 bases from J, with 22 bases between. In germline, CDR1 is SGHTA, CDR2 FQGTGA. The CDR3: CASSKLGGESVYEQYF. CDR3 in DNA: TGTGCCAGCAGTAAACTCGGGGGTGAGTCGGTTTACGAGCAGTACTTC. The full variable domain, rest sourced from reference TRBV7-3 and TRBJ2-7, is GAGVSQTPSNKVTEKGKYVELRCDPISGHTALYWYRQSLGQGPEFLIYFQGTGAADDSGLPNDRFFAVRPEGSVSTLKIQRTERGDSAVYLCASSKLGGESVYEQYFGPGTRLTVT.

The chain recombines TRBV3-1 with TRBJ1-6; tentatively, D is TRBD1 (5 bases). Per the germline V gene, CDR1 is LGHDT and CDR2 is YNNKEL (reference sequence). V shed 0 bases and J shed 7 bases, with 13 bases lying between them. The CDR3 spans 16 residues. As DNA, the CDR3 is TGTGCCAGCAGCCAAGATAGAGGGGTAAAGAATTCACCCCTCCACTTT. It translates to CASSQDRGVKNSPLHF.

At least ten counts were recorded for this clonotype. The chain employs TRBV7-9 and TRBJ2-3; TRBD2 matches 9 bases. The V gene end was trimmed by 1 base and the J gene end by 10 bases; junction bases not matched to a gene: 6. This CDR3 has 14 amino acids. Germline V gene sequence: CDR1 SEHNR, CDR2 FQNEAQ (reference sequence). The CDR3 protein is CASSLDGGRAPQYF. DNA for the CDR3: TGTGCCAGCAGCTTAGATGGCGGGAGGGCCCCGCAGTATTTT.

At least ten counts were recorded for this clonotype. The rearrangement links TRBV7-9 to TRBJ2-2; 8 nucleotides match TRBD2. The CDR3 extends over 18 amino acids. V shed 5 bases and J 2 bases; nucleotides not matched to a gene: 13. Germline values: CDR1 SEHNR, CDR2 FQNEAQ (reference sequence). Here the CDR3 DNA reads TGTGCCAGCAGCCCCCCCAGTGTACTAGCGGTAAACACCGGGGAGCTGTTTTTT. It specifies CASSPPSVLAVNTGELFF.

This clonotype was seen only a few times. This chain connects TRBV20-1 to TRBJ2-7; TRBD1 matches at 11 bases. In germline, CDR1 is DFQATT, CDR2 SNEGSKA (reference sequence). The CDR3 is 13 amino acids. With V trimmed by 5 bases and J by 2 bases, 2 bases remained unmatched. The CDR3 loop reads CSASDRGPYEQYF. The CDR3 region has the DNA TGCAGTGCTTCGGACAGGGGGCCCTACGAGCAGTACTTC.

This clonotype was seen only a few times. The V and J genes are TRBV19 and TRBJ1-5; 11 positions match TRBD1. In germline, CDR1 is LNHDA, CDR2 SQIVND (reference sequence). Trimming at V came to 3 bases and at J to 1 base, leaving 5 bases not matched to a gene. The length of the CDR3 is 17 residues. This CDR3 is CASSIGTGGGSNQPQHF. DNA for the CDR3: TGTGCCAGTAGTATTGGGACAGGGGGTGGAAGCAATCAGCCCCAGCATTTT. The full variable domain, completed using reference TRBV19 and TRBJ1-5, is DGGITQSPKYLFRKEGQNVTLSCEQNLNHDAMYWYRQDPGQGLRLIYYSQIVNDFQKGDIAEGYSVSREKKESFPLTVTSAQKNPTAFYLCASSIGTGGGSNQPQHFGDGTRLSIL.

This clonotype has ten or more counts. The genes are TRBV6-2 or TRBV6-3 and TRBJ2-5, with a tentative D call TRBD1 (6 bases). CDR3 length: 14 amino acids. Trimming removed 7 bases at V and 7 bases at J, with 19 bases between. Germline loops: CDR1 MNHEY, CDR2 SVGEGT. CDR3 sequence reads: CASTSTDIRGTQYF. CDR3 sequence (DNA): TGTGCCAGCACCTCCACTGATATCAGGGGGACCCAGTACTTC.

This clonotype was recorded at least ten times. The V gene is TRBV4-3, the J gene TRBJ2-5; 10 bases agree with TRBD1. The germline V gene has CDR1 LGHNA and CDR2 YSLEER. The CDR3 is made up of 15 amino acids. Trimming removed 4 bases from V and 5 bases from J; junction bases left unmatched: 7. CDR3 bases: TGCGCCAGCAGCCTCGGGACAGGGGAGGGGGAGACCCAGTACTTC. Translation: CASSLGTGEGETQYF.

V gene TRBV28 combines with J gene TRBJ1-3; the D gene is possibly TRBD1 (6 bases). Trimming removed 5 bases at V and 0 bases at J, with 11 bases between. In germline, CDR1 is MDHEN, CDR2 SYDVKM. This CDR3 spans 15 amino acids. CDR3 amino acids: CASSTGSYSGNTIYF. For the CDR3, the DNA is TGTGCCAGCAGTACAGGGAGCTACTCTGGAAACACCATATATTTT.

This clonotype was counted at least ten times. V gene TRBV5-1 combines with J gene TRBJ1-6; no clear D gene. V was cut by 0 bases and J by 11 bases, with 9 bases left in between. This CDR3 spans 13 amino acids. Germline V gene sequence: CDR1 SGHRS, CDR2 YFSETQ. The DNA of the CDR3 is TGCGCCAGCAGCTTGGATGAGAGGGCACCCCTCCACTTT. Its protein is CASSLDERAPLHF. Combining the CDR3 with reference TRBV5-1 and TRBJ1-6 gives the whole variable domain KAGVTQTPRYLIKTRGQQVTLSCSPISGHRSVSWYQQTPGQGLQFLFEYFSETQRNKGNFPGRFSGRQFSNSRSEMNVSTLELGDSALYLCASSLDERAPLHFGNGTRLTVT.

This clonotype was seen many times. J is TRBJ2-7 and V is TRBV20-1, with 7 nucleotides matching TRBD1. From germline, CDR1 is DFQATT and CDR2 SNEGSKA (reference sequence). V was clipped by 8 bases and J by 4 bases; unmatched bases: 11. The CDR3 totals 13 residues. The DNA of the CDR3 is TGCAGTTTAACAGGGGTCGAGGGTTACGAGCAGTACTTC. As protein: CSLTGVEGYEQYF.

There are a few counts of this clonotype. This chain links TRBV19 with TRBJ1-6; perhaps TRBD1 as D (5 bases). Between the trimmed V and J ends, which lost 4 bases and 3 bases, there was a span of 7 bases. CDR3 size: 14 residues. The germline V gene encodes CDR1 LNHDA and CDR2 SQIVND (reference sequence). The CDR3 bases are TGTGCCAGTAGTAGAGGGGTCTATAATTCACCCCTCCACTTT. Translation: CASSRGVYNSPLHF.

This clonotype was counted many times. V and J are TRBV20-1 and TRBJ2-7, with 7 bases fitting TRBD2. The length of the CDR3 is 14 residues. V gave up 6 bases and J gave up 2 bases; unmatched junction bases: 10. Germline V gene data show CDR1 as DFQATT and CDR2 as SNEGSKA (reference sequence). The CDR3, as DNA: TGCAGTGCCAGCCTGGGGGGGAATCCCTACGAGCAGTACTTC. It encodes CSASLGGNPYEQYF.

This clonotype has just a few counts. V and J are TRBV5-8 and TRBJ2-5; 9 nucleotides match TRBD2. This CDR3 has 16 amino acids. Trimming cost V 0 bases and J 3 bases; bases outside gene matches: 6. From germline, CDR1 is SGHTS and CDR2 YDEGEE. The CDR3 nucleotides are TGTGCCAGCAGCTTGGCGATTTTAGCGGGGGAAGAGACCCAGTACTTC. This gives the protein CASSLAILAGEETQYF.

The V call is TRBV3-1, the J call TRBJ2-3; weak D call: TRBD2 (5 bases). Germline CDR1 reads LGHDT; CDR2 reads YNNKEL (reference sequence). V lost 3 bases and J lost 2, with 9 bases in between. CDR3 length: 14 residues. Here the CDR3 DNA reads TGTGCCAGCAGCCAGCCGGGATTCACAGATACGCAGTATTTT. Protein product: CASSQPGFTDTQYF.

V gene TRBV5-6 combines with J gene TRBJ1-2; D ambiguous. Trimming stripped 1 base from V and 8 bases from J, with 18 bases between. The CDR3 has 15 amino acids. Germline V gene data show CDR1 as SGHDT and CDR2 as YYEEEE. The CDR3, as DNA: TGTGCCAGCAGCTTGATACGAGGACCTCTAGGCGGCTACACCTTC. Amino acid sequence: CASSLIRGPLGGYTF.

This clonotype was counted at least ten times. The genes are TRBV6-1 and TRBJ1-3; the D is unclear. The germline CDR1 and CDR2 sequences are MNHNS and SASEGT. The CDR3 is 13 residues long. The V end was cut by 7 bases, the J end by 0 bases, with 7 bases between. CDR3 bases: TGTGCCAGCACAGGCAACTCTGGAAACACCATATATTTT. Its translation is CASTGNSGNTIYF.

A remark on this clonotype: Given a much more abundant clone one base away, this may be a read error. CDR3 in DNA: TGTGCCAGCAGCCCAAGGGGGAAGGGGAGGAGCACAGATACGCAGTATTTT. It codes for CASSPRGKGRSTDTQYF. The chain couples TRBV7-2 to TRBJ2-3; D tentatively fits TRBD1 or TRBD2 (6 bases each). V lost 5 bases, J lost 0 bases, and 18 bases lay in between. The CDR3 is 17 amino acids. Germline CDR1 and CDR2: SGHTA and FQGNSA.